This TCR beta chain derives from a study of shared clonotypes between healthy human individuals. Germline CDR1 SGDLS, CDR2 YYNGEE. The CDR3 spans 13 residues. V lost 1 base to trimming and J lost 8 bases; unmatched junction nucleotides: 5. Measured with immunoSEQ multiplex PCR; TCRdb has only the in-frame clones, and not every one. The table has roughly 2.4 million clones, nearly 97% seen once; the top ten hold around 0.13%. Material: naive CD4+ T cells sorted from blood. Described subset: CD45RA+ positively selected. This sequence originates from a man younger than 30 in good health. The V and J genes are TRBV9 and TRBJ1-1; 7 bases agree with TRBD1. The CDR3 bases are TGTGCCAGCAGCGTACAACAGGGGTCGGAAGCTTTCTTT. Amino acid sequence: CASSVQQGSEAFF.